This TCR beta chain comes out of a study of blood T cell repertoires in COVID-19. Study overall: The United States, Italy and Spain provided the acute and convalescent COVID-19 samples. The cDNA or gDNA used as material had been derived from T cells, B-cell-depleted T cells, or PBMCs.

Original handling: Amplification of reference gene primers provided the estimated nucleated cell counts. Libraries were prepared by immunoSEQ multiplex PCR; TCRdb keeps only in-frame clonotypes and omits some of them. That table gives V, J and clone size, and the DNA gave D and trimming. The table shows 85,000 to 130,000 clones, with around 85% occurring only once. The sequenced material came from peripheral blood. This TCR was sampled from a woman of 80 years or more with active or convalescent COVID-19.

CDR3 protein: CASSLDRGPNYGYTF. CDR3 coding DNA: TGTGCCAGCAGCTTAGACAGGGGGCCCAACTATGGCTACACCTTC. The V and J genes are TRBV11-2 and TRBJ1-2, with 8 bases identical to TRBD1. Germline assignment: CDR1 SGHAT and CDR2 FQNNGV. V shed 0 bases, J shed 2 bases, and the junction held 2 bases outside the gene matches. CDR3 length: 15 amino acids.